This T cell receptor (beta chain) came from a study of blood T cell repertoires in COVID-19. Looking at the study overall: PBMCs, B-cell-depleted T cells, or T cells provided the cDNA or gDNA that made up the material.

Authors' methods: Nucleated cell number was recorded as an estimate derived from reference gene primer amplification. Sequencing used immunoSEQ multiplex PCR; TCRdb keeps in-frame clones, though not all of them. D and trimming were read from the DNA, whereas the V and J calls and clone size are those reported in that table. In the table there are some 190,000 clones, approximately 77% of which are singletons. The CDR3 is made up of 14 amino acids. Germline trimming cut 7 bases from V and 2 bases from J; bases unmatched to any gene: 5. Germline loops: CDR1 MNHEY, CDR2 SVGAGI. This chain connects TRBV6-5 to TRBJ2-7; 10 bases agree with TRBD1. The sample consisted of peripheral blood. The clonotype comes from an elderly woman with active or convalescent COVID-19. The CDR3 bases are TGTGCCAGCACCGGACAGGGGGGGACCTACGAGCAGTACTTC. Residues: CASTGQGGTYEQYF.